The present T cell receptor (beta chain) was sequenced within a study of identical twins. This clonotype has ten or more counts. Its antigen is unknown. Germline V CDR1 and CDR2: SGHDN, FVKESK. The V end lost 1 base, the J end lost 7 bases, and 13 bases lay between the germline ends. CDR3 length: 14 amino acids. General study findings and limits: Models came in too low on out-of-frame TCR alpha sharing in monozygotic twins. These conclusions were based on statistical analysis (cross-sectional, not following the same donors). Invariant MAIT and iNKT cells could partly confound zero-insertion analyses.

Through template switching, a universal primer site was introduced, and the cDNA contained unique molecular identifiers. Via MiXCR, TCRdb re-called the 5' RACE reads, giving one row per CDR3 protein. This sample has hundreds of thousands of distinct CDR3 sequences, with roughly a tenth found just once. The TCR was taken from a woman younger than 35 in good health. This chain links TRBV14 with TRBJ1-2; D gene unclear. The sequencing input was memory (CD45RO+) T cells sorted from blood. CDR3: CASSQAGFVRGYTF. For the CDR3, the DNA is TGTGCCAGCAGCCAAGCAGGATTCGTTCGTGGCTACACCTTC.